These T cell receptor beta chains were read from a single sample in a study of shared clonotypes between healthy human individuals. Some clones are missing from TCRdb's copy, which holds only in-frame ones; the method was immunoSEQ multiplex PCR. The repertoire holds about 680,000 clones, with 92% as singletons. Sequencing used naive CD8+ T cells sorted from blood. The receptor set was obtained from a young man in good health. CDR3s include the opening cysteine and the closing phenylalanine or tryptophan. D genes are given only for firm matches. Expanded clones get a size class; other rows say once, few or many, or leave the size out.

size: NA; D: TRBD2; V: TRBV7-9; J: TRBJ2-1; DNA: TGTGCCAGCAGCGCAGCGCTAGCGGGAGGGCCGAGGAATGAGCAGTTCTTC; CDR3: CASSAALAGGPRNEQFF
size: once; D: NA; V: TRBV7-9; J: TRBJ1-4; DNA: TGTGCCAGCAGTACACCGGACCTAACTAATGAAAAACTGTTTTTT; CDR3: CASSTPDLTNEKLFF
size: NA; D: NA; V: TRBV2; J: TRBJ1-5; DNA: TGTGCCAGCCAACGGGGGAATCAGCCCCAGCATTTT; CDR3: CASQRGNQPQHF
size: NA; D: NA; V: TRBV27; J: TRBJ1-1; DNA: TGTGCCAGCAGTTTATCTAGGAGGAACACTGAAGCTTTCTTT; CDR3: CASSLSRRNTEAFF
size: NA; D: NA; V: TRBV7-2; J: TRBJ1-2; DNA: TGTGCCAGCAGCCCCCATGGGGAGGGAACAAGGTCGGATGGCTACACCTTC; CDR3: CASSPHGEGTRSDGYTF
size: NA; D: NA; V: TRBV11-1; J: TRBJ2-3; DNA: TGTGCCAGTCGGGATTGGAGTGATACGCAGTATTTT; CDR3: CASRDWSDTQYF
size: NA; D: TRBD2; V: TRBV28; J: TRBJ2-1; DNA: TGTGCCAGCAGTTTTCTTTCTGCGGGAGCTGAGCAGTTCTTC; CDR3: CASSFLSAGAEQFF
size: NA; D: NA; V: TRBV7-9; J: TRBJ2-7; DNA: TGTGCCAGCAGCTTACCAGACAGGCGGTCCTACGAGCAGTACTTC; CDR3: CASSLPDRRSYEQYF
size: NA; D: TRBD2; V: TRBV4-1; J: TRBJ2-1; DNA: TGCGCCAGCAGCCAGGAAACGCGGGGGAGCGATGAGCAGTTCTTC; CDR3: CASSQETRGSDEQFF
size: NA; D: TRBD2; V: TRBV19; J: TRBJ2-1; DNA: TGTGCCAGTAAGGCCGGGACTAGCGTCTACAATGAGCAGTTCTTC; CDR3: CASKAGTSVYNEQFF
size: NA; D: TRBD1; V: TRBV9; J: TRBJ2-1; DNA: TGTGCCAGCAGCGACAGACAGGGGGATGAGCAGTTCTTC; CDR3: CASSDRQGDEQFF
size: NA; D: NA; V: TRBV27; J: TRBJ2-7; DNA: TGTGCCAGCAGTTTAAGTGTCAGCAGCTACGAGCAGTACTTC; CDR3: CASSLSVSSYEQYF
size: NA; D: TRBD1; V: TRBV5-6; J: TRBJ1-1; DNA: TGTGCCAGCAGCTGGGGACAGGGATATACTGAAGCTTTCTTT; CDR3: CASSWGQGYTEAFF